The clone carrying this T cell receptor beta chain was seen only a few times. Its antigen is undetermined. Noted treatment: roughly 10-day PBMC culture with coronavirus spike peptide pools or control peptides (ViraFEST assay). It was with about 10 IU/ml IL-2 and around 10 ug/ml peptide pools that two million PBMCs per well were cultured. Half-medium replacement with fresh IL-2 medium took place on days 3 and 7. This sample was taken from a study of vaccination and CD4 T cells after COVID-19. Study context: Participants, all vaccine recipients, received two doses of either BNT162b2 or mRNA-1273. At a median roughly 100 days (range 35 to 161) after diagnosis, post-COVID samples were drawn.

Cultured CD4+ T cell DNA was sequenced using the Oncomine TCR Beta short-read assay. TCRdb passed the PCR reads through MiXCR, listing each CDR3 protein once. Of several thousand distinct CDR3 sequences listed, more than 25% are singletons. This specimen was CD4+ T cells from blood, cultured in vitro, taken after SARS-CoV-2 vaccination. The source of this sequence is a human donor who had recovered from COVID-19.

This CDR3 is CASSYTTAGEQYF. The CDR3 DNA follows: TGTGCCAGCAGTTACACCACAGCTGGAGAGCAGTACTTC. This chain links TRBV6-5 with TRBJ2-7; D unclear. Germline loops: CDR1 MNHEY, CDR2 SVGAGI. Trimming removed 2 bases at V and 7 bases at J, with 12 bases between. CDR3 length: 13 amino acids.